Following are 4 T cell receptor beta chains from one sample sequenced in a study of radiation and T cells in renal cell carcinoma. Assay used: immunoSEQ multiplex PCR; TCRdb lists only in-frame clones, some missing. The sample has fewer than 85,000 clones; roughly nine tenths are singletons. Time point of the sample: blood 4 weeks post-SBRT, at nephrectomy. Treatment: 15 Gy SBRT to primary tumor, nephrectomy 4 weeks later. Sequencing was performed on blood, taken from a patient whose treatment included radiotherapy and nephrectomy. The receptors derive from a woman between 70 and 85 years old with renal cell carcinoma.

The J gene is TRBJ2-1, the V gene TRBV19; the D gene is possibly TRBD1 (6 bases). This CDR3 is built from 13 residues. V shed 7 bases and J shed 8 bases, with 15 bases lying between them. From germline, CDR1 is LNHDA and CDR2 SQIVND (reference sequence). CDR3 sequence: CASTPQGRYEQFF. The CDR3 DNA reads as TGTGCCAGTACCCCTCAGGGGAGATATGAGCAGTTCTTC.

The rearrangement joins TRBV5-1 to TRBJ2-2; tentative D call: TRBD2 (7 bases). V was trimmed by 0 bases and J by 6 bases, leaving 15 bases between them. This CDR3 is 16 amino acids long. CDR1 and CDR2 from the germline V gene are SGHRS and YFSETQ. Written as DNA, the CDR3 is TGCGCCAGCAGCTTGGCCTGGGGGGGCGCTTCCGGGGAGCTGTTTTTT. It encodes CASSLAWGGASGELFF.

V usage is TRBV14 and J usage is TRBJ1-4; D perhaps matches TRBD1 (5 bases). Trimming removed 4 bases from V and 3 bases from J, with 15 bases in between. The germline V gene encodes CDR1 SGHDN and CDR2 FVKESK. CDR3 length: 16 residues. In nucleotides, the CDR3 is TGTGCCAGCAGCCGTGCGGGGGGTCCTCCTAATGAAAAACTGTTTTTT. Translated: CASSRAGGPPNEKLFF.

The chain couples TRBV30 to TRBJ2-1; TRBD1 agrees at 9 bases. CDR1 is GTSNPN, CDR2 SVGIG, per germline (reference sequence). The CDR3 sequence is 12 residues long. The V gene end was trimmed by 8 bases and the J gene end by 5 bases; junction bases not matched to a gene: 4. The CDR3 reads CAGTGYHNEQFF. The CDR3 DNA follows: TGTGCCGGGACAGGGTACCACAATGAGCAGTTCTTC.